These T cell receptor beta chains were read from a single sample in a study of CD8 T cells in ankylosing spondylitis. TCRdb re-called the 5' RACE reads through MiXCR, storing one row per CDR3 protein. The sample has just under 550,000 distinct CDR3 sequences, approximately 12% seen once. The sequencing sample was made of blood, either unsorted or a sorted T cell fraction (not recorded which). Source of these receptors: a male donor with ankylosing spondylitis. Each CDR3 is given with its conserved first and last residue. A D gene is named only where the DNA matches it firmly. Expanded clones are given a class, and other clones once, few, many or no size at all.

d_gene | j_gene | abundance | v_gene | CDR3nt | CDR3aa
NA | TRBJ1-4 | NA | TRBV3-1 | TGTGCCAGCAGCCAAGGGCAGATGATTGTGAATGAAAAACTGTTTTTT | CASSQGQMIVNEKLFF
TRBD1 | TRBJ2-2 | NA | TRBV6-5 | TGTGCCAGCAGTTACTCAAAGACAGGGTCGACCGGGGAGCTGTTTTTT | CASSYSKTGSTGELFF
NA | TRBJ2-7 | once | TRBV20-1 | TGCAGTGCTAGTGAGGACGAGCAGTACTTC | CSASEDEQYF
NA | TRBJ2-1 | NA | TRBV7-6 | TGTGCCAGCAGCTTAGATACGAACGGTGAGCAGTTCTTC | CASSLDTNGEQFF
NA | TRBJ2-2 | NA | TRBV12-3/TRBV12-4 | TGTGCCAGCAGGATCCCCGACAGGTCCACCGGGGAGCTGTTTTTT | CASRIPDRSTGELFF
TRBD2 | TRBJ2-7 | few | TRBV20-1 | TGCAGTGCTAGAGATCGTGGGACTACCTGGCACGAGCAGTACTTC | CSARDRGTTWHEQYF
TRBD1 | TRBJ2-7 | few | TRBV7-2 | TGTGCCAGCAGCATGACAGGGGGCTACGAGCAGTACTTC | CASSMTGGYEQYF
NA | TRBJ2-1 | few | TRBV4-1 | TGCGCCAGCAGCCACGATACGTACCATGAGCAGTTCTTC | CASSHDTYHEQFF
NA | TRBJ2-2 | few | TRBV5-1 | TGCGCCAGCAGCTTGGATACAGTGAACACCGGGGAGCTGTTTTTT | CASSLDTVNTGELFF
NA | TRBJ2-5 | NA | TRBV10-3 | TGTGCCATCAGTGAGGTAGAGGGCTACCAAGAGACCCAGTACTTC | CAISEVEGYQETQYF
TRBD1 | TRBJ2-1 | many | TRBV5-6 | TGTGCCAGCAGAAAGTCCGGACAGGTGTACAATGAGCAGTTCTTC | CASRKSGQVYNEQFF
NA | TRBJ2-1 | NA | TRBV10-1 | TGCGCCAGCAGTGAGGTGGACAGAACTGAGCAGTTCTTC | CASSEVDRTEQFF
TRBD1 | TRBJ2-1 | few | TRBV28 | TGTGCCAGCAGCGACAGGGGGTTGGATGAGCAGTTCTTC | CASSDRGLDEQFF
NA | TRBJ2-1 | NA | TRBV10-2 | TGCGCCAGCAGGGGGTATGGGGGCTCCTACAATGAGCAGTTCTTC | CASRGYGGSYNEQFF
TRBD2 | TRBJ2-1 | NA | TRBV12-5 | TGTGCTAGTGCCCCCCGTTGGCTAGCGGGAGGCAATGAGCAGTTCTTC | CASAPRWLAGGNEQFF
TRBD2 | TRBJ2-1 | few | TRBV5-6 | TGTGCCAGCAGCTGGCCTTCCTCGGCGGGAGGAGGTGAGCAGTTCTTC | CASSWPSSAGGGEQFF
NA | TRBJ2-1 | NA | TRBV3-1 | TGTGCCACCAGCCCGCTGGGGGCTGGGTACAATGAGCAGTTCTTC | CATSPLGAGYNEQFF
NA | TRBJ1-6 | few | TRBV24-1 | TGTGCCACCGGAGACCGCTATAATTCACCCCTCCACTTT | CATGDRYNSPLHF
NA | TRBJ2-7 | few | TRBV20-1 | TGCAGTGCTATTTCGAGGGCGGCCTACGAGCAGTACTTC | CSAISRAAYEQYF
TRBD1 | TRBJ2-1 | few | TRBV24-1 | TGTGCCACCAGTGATTTCGGGGACAGCGACAATGAGCAGTTCTTC | CATSDFGDSDNEQFF
TRBD1 | TRBJ1-5 | NA | TRBV19 | TGTGCCAGTAGTATGGTAAGGGGGCAAAAACAGCCCCAGCATTTT | CASSMVRGQKQPQHF
TRBD1 | TRBJ1-2 | many | TRBV6-6 | TGTGCCAGCAGTCCAGGGGGCATAGGCTACACCTTC | CASSPGGIGYTF
TRBD2 | TRBJ2-1 | NA | TRBV5-1 | TGCGCCAGCAGCTTCCCCCTAGCGGGAGGGCCGGGTGAGCAGTTCTTC | CASSFPLAGGPGEQFF
TRBD2 | TRBJ2-1 | few | TRBV20-1 | TGCAGTGCTGGGGGAGGGCCCGTCTCCTACAATGAGCAGTTCTTC | CSAGGGPVSYNEQFF
NA | TRBJ2-4 | few | TRBV5-1 | TGCGCCAGCAGCTTGGTGACGGCGGCCGGGAACATTCAGTACTTC | CASSLVTAAGNIQYF
NA | TRBJ2-3 | few | TRBV5-1 | TGCGCCAGCAGCTCGGAGGATCGGGTGGATACGCAGTATTTT | CASSSEDRVDTQYF
NA | TRBJ1-5 | NA | TRBV3-1 | TGTGCCAGCAGCCAGACCCAGGGACAACAGCATTTT | CASSQTQGQQHF
TRBD1 | TRBJ1-6 | many | TRBV6-1 | TGTGCCAGTGGGGACAGGGAGGATTCACCCCTCCACTTT | CASGDREDSPLHF
TRBD1 | TRBJ2-6 | NA | TRBV24-1 | TGTGCCACCAGGGGGACAGACACCTCTGGGGCCAACGTCCTGACTTTC | CATRGTDTSGANVLTF
NA | TRBJ1-2 | NA | TRBV20-1 | TGCAGTGCTAGCCCGGTCGTCTATGGCTACACCTTC | CSASPVVYGYTF
NA | TRBJ2-1 | NA | TRBV20-1 | TGCAGTGCTAGCTCCATCTTACGAAGCTCCTACAATGAGCAGTTCTTC | CSASSILRSSYNEQFF
NA | TRBJ1-1 | NA | TRBV14 | TGTGCCAGCAGCCAAGTTGCTGGGGCTGAAGCTTTCTTT | CASSQVAGAEAFF
NA | TRBJ1-5 | NA | TRBV12-3/TRBV12-4 | TGTGCCAGCAGTTTACTAAGAAGGGGTTACAATCAGCCCCAGCATTTT | CASSLLRRGYNQPQHF
NA | TRBJ2-4 | few | TRBV30 | TGTGCCTGGAGTATGGAAAACATTCAGTACTTC | CAWSMENIQYF
NA | TRBJ1-3 | many | TRBV3-1 | TGTGCCAGCGGGTTCTCTGGAAACACCATATATTTT | CASGFSGNTIYF
TRBD1 | TRBJ1-1 | many | TRBV12-3/TRBV12-4 | TGTGCCAGCAGTGGCAGGACAGGTAGAACTGAAGCTTTCTTT | CASSGRTGRTEAFF
TRBD2 | TRBJ2-1 | many | TRBV29-1 | TGCAGCGTTGGCATTAGCGGGAGCAATGAGCAGTTCTTC | CSVGISGSNEQFF